A selection of T cell receptor beta chains follows, all from one sample in a study of blood T cell repertoires in COVID-19. Profiled with immunoSEQ multiplex PCR; TCRdb holds only in-frame clones, not every one. The data show roughly 200,000 clones, with 75% to 90% seen just once and about 4% held by the top ten. The specimen was PBMCs or T cells enriched from blood (not recorded which). Receptor source: a woman aged 40 to 55 with acute COVID-19. Both conserved end residues are part of each CDR3. Fields, in order: clone size, V gene, CDR3 protein. Size is omitted from some rows. Given values are once, few, many or a class for expanded clones.

clone_size: .; v_call: TRBV27; cdr3_aa: CASSLSTSNEQFF
clone_size: .; v_call: TRBV2; cdr3_aa: CASSDLESSNGYTF
clone_size: .; v_call: TRBV9; cdr3_aa: CASSVEGGRSDTQYF
clone_size: .; v_call: TRBV7-9; cdr3_aa: CAYSSGDSPLHF
clone_size: .; v_call: TRBV18; cdr3_aa: CASSPLFAGTSYNEQFF
clone_size: .; v_call: TRBV30; cdr3_aa: CAWSVGGYMITEAFF
clone_size: .; v_call: TRBV21-1; cdr3_aa: CASSKEGEEGNTIYF
clone_size: few; v_call: TRBV4-3; cdr3_aa: CASRRTVVGPNEKLFF
clone_size: .; v_call: TRBV6-5; cdr3_aa: CASTELQGWTEAFF
clone_size: .; v_call: TRBV27; cdr3_aa: CASSSWTGTNEQFF
clone_size: once; v_call: TRBV11-1; cdr3_aa: CASSLRTGRYGYTF
clone_size: .; v_call: TRBV24-1; cdr3_aa: CATSDPLRSGGEQFF
clone_size: .; v_call: TRBV5-1; cdr3_aa: CASSYGTGYGYTF
clone_size: .; v_call: TRBV6-5; cdr3_aa: CASSPDRAYGYTF
clone_size: .; v_call: TRBV18; cdr3_aa: CASSPDRKNTEAFF
clone_size: .; v_call: TRBV7-2; cdr3_aa: CASRPIDRETEAFF
clone_size: .; v_call: TRBV3-1/TRBV3-2; cdr3_aa: CASSIDRFYTF
clone_size: .; v_call: TRBV3-1/TRBV3-2; cdr3_aa: CASSHPGLAGGTDTQYF
clone_size: once; v_call: TRBV9; cdr3_aa: CASSVSVGRGSGNTIYF
clone_size: .; v_call: TRBV5-6; cdr3_aa: CASSFDRGSGNTIYF
clone_size: .; v_call: TRBV7-9; cdr3_aa: CASSFTGQGMAEAFF
clone_size: .; v_call: TRBV11-1; cdr3_aa: CASSPRRDRGYEQYF
clone_size: few; v_call: TRBV6-5; cdr3_aa: CASIEGTPNQPQHF
clone_size: .; v_call: TRBV5-1; cdr3_aa: CASSLTGVANEKLFF
clone_size: .; v_call: TRBV27; cdr3_aa: CASSLQGRKLFF
clone_size: few; v_call: TRBV9; cdr3_aa: CASSVAIGTGGDHF
clone_size: many; v_call: TRBV5-1; cdr3_aa: CASSLSSGAGTETQYF
clone_size: .; v_call: TRBV19; cdr3_aa: CASKAAGFYNSPLHF
clone_size: .; v_call: TRBV7-9; cdr3_aa: CASSSWTGNIRDNEKLFF
clone_size: .; v_call: TRBV11-3; cdr3_aa: CASSLGAGNTEAFF
clone_size: .; v_call: TRBV6-1; cdr3_aa: CASSEGRAPGNQPQHF
clone_size: .; v_call: TRBV30; cdr3_aa: CAWGEQGSGNTIYF
clone_size: .; v_call: TRBV9; cdr3_aa: CASSVRASNSPLHF
clone_size: .; v_call: TRBV5-1; cdr3_aa: CASSLKRGGRETQYF
clone_size: once; v_call: TRBV25-1; cdr3_aa: CASKETELSGNTIYF
clone_size: .; v_call: TRBV24-1; cdr3_aa: CATSDLSGGAENEQFF
clone_size: once; v_call: TRBV19; cdr3_aa: CASSTGGQPQHF
clone_size: .; v_call: TRBV5-1; cdr3_aa: CASSLEPSGSTDTQYF
clone_size: .; v_call: TRBV7-2; cdr3_aa: CASSPRQGTGNTIYF
clone_size: .; v_call: TRBV24-1; cdr3_aa: CATSATAPSNQPQHF